This note documents a single T cell receptor (beta chain) sequence. This CDR3 is 13 amino acids long. The germline CDR1 and CDR2 sequences are DFQATT and SNEGSKA (reference sequence). Losses at the gene ends were 4 bases for V and 2 bases for J; bases not matched to a gene: 4. The sample comes from a study of blood T cells in healthy people across ages. PCR was performed a second time for about 6 to 12 cycles using a sample-barcoded 5' primer and a J-beta primer mix. TCRdb re-called the 5' RACE reads with MiXCR, one entry per CDR3 protein. The profile shows fewer than 700,000 distinct CDR3 sequences, 40% to 45% of them singletons.

Material: blood. This receptor was taken from a man older than 75 in good health. V usage is TRBV20-1 and J usage is TRBJ2-7; 8 bases are shared with TRBD1. The CDR3 spells CSATRTGPYEQYF. In nucleotides, the CDR3 is TGCAGTGCTACCCGGACAGGGCCCTACGAGCAGTACTTC.